Included here is one T cell receptor (beta chain) sequence, with context. The repertoire was sequenced with immunoSEQ multiplex PCR; TCRdb's copy has only in-frame clones and lacks some. The table shows about 120,000 clones, with roughly 87% occurring only once. This entry is derived from a study of T cell responses to AZD1222 COVID-19 vaccine. This CDR3 is built from 12 residues. The source is an adult in good health. The V gene is TRBV21-1, the J gene TRBJ1-2; TRBD1 was called by the table and not checked on the DNA. TRBV21-1 is assigned pseudogene status. Sequences were derived from peripheral blood, sampled on day 0 of MenACWY control vaccination. The CDR3 DNA sequence: TGTGCCAGCCCTACAGGGGCCTATGGCTACACCTTC. This codes for CASPTGAYGYTF.